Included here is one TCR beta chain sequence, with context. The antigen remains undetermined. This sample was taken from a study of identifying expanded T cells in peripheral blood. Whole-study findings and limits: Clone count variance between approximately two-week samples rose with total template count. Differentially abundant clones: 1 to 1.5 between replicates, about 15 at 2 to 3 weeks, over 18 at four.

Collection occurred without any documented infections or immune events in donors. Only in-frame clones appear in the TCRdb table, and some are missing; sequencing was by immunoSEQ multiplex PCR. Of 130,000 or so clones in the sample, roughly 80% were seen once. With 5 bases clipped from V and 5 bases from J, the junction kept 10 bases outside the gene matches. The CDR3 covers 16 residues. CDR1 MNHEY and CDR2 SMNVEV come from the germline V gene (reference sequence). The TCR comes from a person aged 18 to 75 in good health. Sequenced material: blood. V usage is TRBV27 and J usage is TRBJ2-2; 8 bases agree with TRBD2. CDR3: CASSLGGGSGTGELFF. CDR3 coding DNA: TGTGCCAGCAGTCTTGGCGGGGGGTCCGGGACCGGGGAGCTGTTTTTT.